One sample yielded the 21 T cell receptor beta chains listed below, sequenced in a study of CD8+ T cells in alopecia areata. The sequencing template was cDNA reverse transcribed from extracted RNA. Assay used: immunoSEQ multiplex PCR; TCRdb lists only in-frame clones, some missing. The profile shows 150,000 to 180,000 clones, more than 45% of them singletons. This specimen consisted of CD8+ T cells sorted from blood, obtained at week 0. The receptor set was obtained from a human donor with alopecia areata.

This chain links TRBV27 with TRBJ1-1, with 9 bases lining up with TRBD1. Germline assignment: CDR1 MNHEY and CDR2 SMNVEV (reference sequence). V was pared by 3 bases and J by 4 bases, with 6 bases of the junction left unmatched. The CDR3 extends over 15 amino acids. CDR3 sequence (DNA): TGTGCCAGCAGTTTCCGGACAGGGGAGGGCACTGAAGCTTTCTTT. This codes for CASSFRTGEGTEAFF.

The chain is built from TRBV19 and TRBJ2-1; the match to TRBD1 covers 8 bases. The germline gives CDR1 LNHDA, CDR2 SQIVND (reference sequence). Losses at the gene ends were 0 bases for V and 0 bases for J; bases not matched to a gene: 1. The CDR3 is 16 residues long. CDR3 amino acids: CASSIDRGPSYNEQFF. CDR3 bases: TGTGCCAGTAGTATAGACAGGGGGCCCTCCTACAATGAGCAGTTCTTC.

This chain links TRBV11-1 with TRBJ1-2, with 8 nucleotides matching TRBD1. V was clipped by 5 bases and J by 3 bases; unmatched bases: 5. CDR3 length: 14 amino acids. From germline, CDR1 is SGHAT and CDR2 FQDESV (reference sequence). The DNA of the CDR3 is TGTGCCAGCAGCAGCGGACAGGGATACTATGGCTACACCTTC. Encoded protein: CASSSGQGYYGYTF.

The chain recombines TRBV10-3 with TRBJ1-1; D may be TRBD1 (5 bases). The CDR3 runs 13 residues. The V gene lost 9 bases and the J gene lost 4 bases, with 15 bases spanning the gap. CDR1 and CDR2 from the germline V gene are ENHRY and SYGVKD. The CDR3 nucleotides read TGTGCCATTAACCAGGGAAAGGCCACTGAAGCTTTCTTT. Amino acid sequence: CAINQGKATEAFF.

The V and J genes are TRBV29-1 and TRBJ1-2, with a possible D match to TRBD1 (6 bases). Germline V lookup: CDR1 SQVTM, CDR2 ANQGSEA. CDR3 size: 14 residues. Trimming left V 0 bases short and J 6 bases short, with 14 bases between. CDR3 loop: CSVEETGGADGYTF. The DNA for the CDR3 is TGCAGCGTTGAAGAAACGGGGGGCGCGGATGGCTACACCTTC.

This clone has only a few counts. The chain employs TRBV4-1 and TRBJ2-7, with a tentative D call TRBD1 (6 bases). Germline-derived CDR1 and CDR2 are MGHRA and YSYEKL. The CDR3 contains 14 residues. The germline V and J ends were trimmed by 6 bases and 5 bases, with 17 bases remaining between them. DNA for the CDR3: TGCGCCAGCAGTGCAGGGGATATTGTCGACGAGCAGTACTTC. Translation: CASSAGDIVDEQYF.

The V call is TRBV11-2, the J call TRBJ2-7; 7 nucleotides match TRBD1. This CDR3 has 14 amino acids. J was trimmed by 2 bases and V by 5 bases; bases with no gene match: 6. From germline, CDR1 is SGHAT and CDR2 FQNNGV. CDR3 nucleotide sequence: TGTGCCAGCAGCCCCCGGGACAGAGCCTACGAGCAGTACTTC. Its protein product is CASSPRDRAYEQYF.

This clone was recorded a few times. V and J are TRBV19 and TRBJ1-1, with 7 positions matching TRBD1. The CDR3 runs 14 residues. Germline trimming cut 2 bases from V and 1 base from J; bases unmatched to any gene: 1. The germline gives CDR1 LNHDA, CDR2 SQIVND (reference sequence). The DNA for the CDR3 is TGTGCCAGTAGTATAAACAGGGGGAACACTGAAGCTTTCTTT. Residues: CASSINRGNTEAFF.

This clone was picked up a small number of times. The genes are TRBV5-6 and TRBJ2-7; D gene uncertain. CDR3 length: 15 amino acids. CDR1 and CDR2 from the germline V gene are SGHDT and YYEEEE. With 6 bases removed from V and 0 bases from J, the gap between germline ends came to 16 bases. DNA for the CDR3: TGTGCCAGCACCCCCAGCAGGACCGACTCCTACGAGCAGTACTTC. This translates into CASTPSRTDSYEQYF.

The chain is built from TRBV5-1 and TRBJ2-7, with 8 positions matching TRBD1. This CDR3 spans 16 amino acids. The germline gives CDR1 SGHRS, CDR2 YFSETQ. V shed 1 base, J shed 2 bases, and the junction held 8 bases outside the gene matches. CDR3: CASSLNPDRATYEQYF. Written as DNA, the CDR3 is TGCGCCAGCAGCTTGAATCCGGACAGGGCAACCTACGAGCAGTACTTC.

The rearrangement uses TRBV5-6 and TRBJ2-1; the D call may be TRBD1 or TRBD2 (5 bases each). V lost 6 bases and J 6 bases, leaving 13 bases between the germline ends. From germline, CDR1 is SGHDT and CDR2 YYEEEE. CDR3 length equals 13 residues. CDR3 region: CASIQGVRNEQFF. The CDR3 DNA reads TGTGCCAGCATTCAGGGAGTGCGCAATGAGCAGTTCTTC. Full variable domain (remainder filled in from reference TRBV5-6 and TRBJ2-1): DAGVTQSPTHLIKTRGQQVTLRCSPKSGHDTVSWYQQALGQGPQFIFQYYEEEERQRGNFPDRFSGHQFPNYSSELNVNALLLGDSALYLCASIQGVRNEQFFGPGTRLTVL.

The DNA of the CDR3 is TGCAGCCTTGGACCTAAAGGGGTGGGAAAGAACACTGAAGCTTTCTTT. Its protein product is CSLGPKGVGKNTEAFF. This chain joins TRBV29-1 and TRBJ1-1; possible D gene TRBD1, 5 bases. Germline CDR1 reads SQVTM; CDR2 reads ANQGSEA. V dropped 8 bases and J dropped 1 base, with 23 bases sitting between them. The CDR3 runs to 16 residues.

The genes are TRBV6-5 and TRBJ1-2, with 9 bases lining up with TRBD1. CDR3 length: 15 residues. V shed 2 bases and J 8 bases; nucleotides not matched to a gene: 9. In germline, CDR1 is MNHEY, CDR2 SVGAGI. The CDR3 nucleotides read TGTGCCAGCAGTTACGGGATGACAGGGGGAACGGGCTACACCTTC. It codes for CASSYGMTGGTGYTF.

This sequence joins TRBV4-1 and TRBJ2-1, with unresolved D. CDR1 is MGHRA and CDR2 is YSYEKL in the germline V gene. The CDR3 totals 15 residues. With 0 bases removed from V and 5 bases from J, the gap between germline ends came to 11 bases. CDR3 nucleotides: TGCGCCAGCAGCCAAGATTCCCTCGGAAACAATGAGCAGTTCTTC. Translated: CASSQDSLGNNEQFF.

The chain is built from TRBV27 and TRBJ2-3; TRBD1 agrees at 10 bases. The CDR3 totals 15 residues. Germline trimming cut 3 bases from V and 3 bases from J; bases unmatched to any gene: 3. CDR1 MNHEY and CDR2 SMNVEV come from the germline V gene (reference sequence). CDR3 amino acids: CASSFDRGLTDTQYF. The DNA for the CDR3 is TGTGCCAGCAGTTTCGACAGGGGGCTTACAGATACGCAGTATTTT.

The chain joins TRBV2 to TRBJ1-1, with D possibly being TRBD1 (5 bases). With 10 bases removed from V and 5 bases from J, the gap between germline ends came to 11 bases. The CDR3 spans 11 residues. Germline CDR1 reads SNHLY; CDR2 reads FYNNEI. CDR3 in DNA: TGTGCCACCTTCGGGGGTACTGAAGCTTTCTTT. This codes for CATFGGTEAFF.

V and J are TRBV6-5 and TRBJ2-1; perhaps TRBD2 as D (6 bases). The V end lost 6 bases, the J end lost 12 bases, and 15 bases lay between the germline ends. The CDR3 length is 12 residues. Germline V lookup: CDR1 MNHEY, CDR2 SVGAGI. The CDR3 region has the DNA TGTGCCAGCAGCCGTAGGCGGGATCCGCAGTTCTTC. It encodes CASSRRRDPQFF.

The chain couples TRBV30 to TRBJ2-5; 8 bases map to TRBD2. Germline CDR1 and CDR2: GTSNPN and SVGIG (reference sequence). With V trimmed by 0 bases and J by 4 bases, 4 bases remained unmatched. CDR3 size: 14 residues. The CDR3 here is CAWSVRGGRETQYF. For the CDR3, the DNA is TGTGCCTGGAGTGTTCGGGGGGGTCGAGAGACCCAGTACTTC. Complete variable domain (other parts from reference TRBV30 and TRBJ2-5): SQTIHQWPATLVQPVGSPLSLECTVEGTSNPNLYWYRQAAGRGLQLLFYSVGIGQISSEVPQNLSASRPQDRQFILSSKKLLLSDSGFYLCAWSVRGGRETQYFGPGTRLLVL.

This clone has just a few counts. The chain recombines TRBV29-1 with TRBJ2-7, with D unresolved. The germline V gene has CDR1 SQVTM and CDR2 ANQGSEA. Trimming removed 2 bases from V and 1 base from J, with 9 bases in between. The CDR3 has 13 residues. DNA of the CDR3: TGCAGCGTTGAAACCCAGGATTCCTACGAGCAGTACTTC. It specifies CSVETQDSYEQYF.

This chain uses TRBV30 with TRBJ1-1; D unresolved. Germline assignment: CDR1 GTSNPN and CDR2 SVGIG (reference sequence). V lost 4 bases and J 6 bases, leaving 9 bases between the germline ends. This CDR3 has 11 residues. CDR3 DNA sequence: TGTGCCTGGATAACGGACGCTGAAGCTTTCTTT. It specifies CAWITDAEAFF.

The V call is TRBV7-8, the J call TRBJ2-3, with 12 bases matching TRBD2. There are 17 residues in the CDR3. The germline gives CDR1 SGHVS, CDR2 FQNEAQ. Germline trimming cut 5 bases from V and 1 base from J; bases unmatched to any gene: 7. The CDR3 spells CASSPQLAGGRTDTQYF. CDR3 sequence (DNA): TGTGCCAGCAGCCCCCAACTAGCGGGGGGACGCACAGATACGCAGTATTTT.